These 20 T cell receptor beta chains came from one sample sequenced in a study of monozygotic twins with inflammatory bowel disease. TCRdb re-called the 5' RACE reads and gives one entry per CDR3 protein, without DNA. There are fewer than 110,000 distinct CDR3 sequences in the sample, with less than 2% held by the top ten. The sample consisted of blood. Receptors were obtained from a human donor with ulcerative colitis or Crohn's disease, or a healthy co-twin of an affected twin (not recorded which).

This rearrangement joins TRBV12-3 or TRBV12-4 to TRBJ1-5. The CDR3 spans 13 residues. The CDR3 reads CASRFQTAQPQHF.

The chain uses TRBV11-2 and TRBJ2-3; the TCRdb D gene call, TRBD2, has no DNA to confirm it. The CDR3 contains 15 residues. The germline gives CDR1 SGHAT, CDR2 FQNNGV. CDR3 sequence reads: CASSLNSGYTDTQYF.

The rearrangement joins TRBV20-1 to TRBJ2-1; lacking DNA, the TRBD2 call made by TCRdb goes unchecked. The length of the CDR3 is 11 residues. Germline loops: CDR1 DFQATT, CDR2 SNEGSKA (reference sequence). This CDR3 is CSAQLAHWKFF.

This sequence joins TRBV30 and TRBJ1-2; TCRdb indicates TRBD1, and absent DNA this call remains unverified. In germline, CDR1 is GTSNPN, CDR2 SVGIG (reference sequence). This CDR3 contains 15 residues. CDR3 protein: CAWTSNRGRNFGYTF.

J is TRBJ2-3 and V is TRBV20-1; no DNA is available, so the TRBD2 call from TCRdb remains unchecked. CDR3 length: 15 residues. Germline loops: CDR1 DFQATT, CDR2 SNEGSKA (reference sequence). The CDR3: CSAWGGGARPDTQYF.

This rearrangement joins TRBV10-3 to TRBJ2-1; TCRdb proposes TRBD2, but this gene call is untestable without DNA. This CDR3 contains 13 residues. Germline lookup yields CDR1 ENHRY and CDR2 SYGVKD. The CDR3 reads CAIMRTSGSEQFF.

The genes are TRBV7-9 and TRBJ2-2; absent DNA, TCRdb's TRBD2 call cannot be checked. This CDR3 contains 15 residues. CDR1 and CDR2 from the germline V gene are SEHNR and FQNEAQ (reference sequence). CDR3 region: CASSLTSANTGELFF.

The rearrangement uses TRBV7-9 and TRBJ2-7. From germline, CDR1 is SEHNR and CDR2 FQNEAQ (reference sequence). This CDR3 spans 11 amino acids. The CDR3 protein is CASSHSPEQYF.

The rearrangement joins TRBV7-2 to TRBJ2-7. CDR3 length: 12 amino acids. CDR1 and CDR2 (germline): SGHTA, FQGNSA. CDR3 sequence reads: CASSRFVYEQYF.

The chain is built from TRBV9 and TRBJ2-4; TCRdb gives TRBD1 as the D gene, but with no DNA this cannot be confirmed. Germline V gene data show CDR1 as SGDLS and CDR2 as YYNGEE. This CDR3 is 15 amino acids long. The CDR3: CASSGSGGSKNIQYF.

The chain uses TRBV3-1 and TRBJ2-7; the TCRdb call, TRBD1, lacks DNA for checking. From germline, CDR1 is LGHDT and CDR2 YNNKEL (reference sequence). The CDR3 contains 15 residues. The CDR3 reads CASSQEDSPTYEQYF.

The V and J genes are TRBV10-3 and TRBJ1-1. The CDR3 is 15 residues long. CDR1 and CDR2 (germline): ENHRY, SYGVKD. CDR3 loop: CAISDGDSVNTEAFF.

The chain recombines TRBV7-8 with TRBJ1-1; the D call from TCRdb, TRBD1, cannot be confirmed without DNA. The germline V gene encodes CDR1 SGHVS and CDR2 FQNEAQ. This CDR3 is built from 13 residues. The CDR3 sequence: CASSLVRTTEAFF. Full variable domain (remainder filled in from reference TRBV7-8 and TRBJ1-1): GAGVSQSPRYKVAKRGQDVALRCDPISGHVSLFWYQQALGQGPEFLTYFQNEAQLDKSGLPSDRFFAERPEGSVSTLKIQRTQQEDSAVYLCASSLVRTTEAFFGQGTRLTVV.

The rearrangement uses TRBV11-3 and TRBJ2-4; TCRdb selects TRBD2, and the lack of DNA leaves this call unchecked. This CDR3 is built from 21 residues. From germline, CDR1 is SGHNT and CDR2 YENEEA. CDR3 amino acids: CASSLVARLHGPKREGNIQYF.

This chain connects TRBV15 to TRBJ2-5; checking the TCRdb D call of TRBD1 is not possible without DNA. The germline V gene encodes CDR1 LNHNV and CDR2 YYDKDF (reference sequence). The CDR3 is made up of 13 amino acids. The CDR3 here is CATSTTTGATQYF.

The V gene is TRBV6-1, the J gene TRBJ1-4; TCRdb names TRBD1, which stays unverified in the absence of DNA. The CDR3 is 14 residues long. Germline V CDR1 and CDR2: MNHNS, SASEGT. CDR3: CASSTAGTAEKLFF.

This sequence joins TRBV7-2 and TRBJ2-1; TCRdb's D call, TRBD1, is unchecked because there is no DNA. Germline assignment: CDR1 SGHTA and CDR2 FQGNSA. The length of the CDR3 is 15 residues. CDR3 in amino acids: CASSLVGPGNNEQFF. The full variable domain, with the rest looked up from reference TRBV7-2 and TRBJ2-1, is GAGVSQSPSNKVTEKGKDVELRCDPISGHTALYWYRQSLGQGLEFLIYFQGNSAPDKSGLPSDRFSAERTGGSVSTLTIQRTQQEDSAVYLCASSLVGPGNNEQFFGPGTRLTVL.

The rearrangement uses TRBV6-1 and TRBJ2-7; checking the TCRdb D call of TRBD1 is not possible without DNA. Germline CDR1 is MNHNS and CDR2 is SASEGT. This CDR3 is built from 12 residues. The CDR3 reads CASRVQGYEQYF.

This chain uses TRBV12-1 with TRBJ2-1; without DNA, the TCRdb call of TRBD1 cannot be checked. TRBV12-1 is listed as a pseudogene. The CDR3 sequence is 14 residues long. The CDR3 spells CASSCPGDVYEQFF.

V and J are TRBV10-1 and TRBJ2-1; TCRdb's D call of TRBD2 is untestable without DNA. The CDR3 runs to 18 residues. In germline, CDR1 is WNHNN, CDR2 SYGVQD (reference sequence). CDR3 sequence: CASRSGANPEGSYNEQFF.